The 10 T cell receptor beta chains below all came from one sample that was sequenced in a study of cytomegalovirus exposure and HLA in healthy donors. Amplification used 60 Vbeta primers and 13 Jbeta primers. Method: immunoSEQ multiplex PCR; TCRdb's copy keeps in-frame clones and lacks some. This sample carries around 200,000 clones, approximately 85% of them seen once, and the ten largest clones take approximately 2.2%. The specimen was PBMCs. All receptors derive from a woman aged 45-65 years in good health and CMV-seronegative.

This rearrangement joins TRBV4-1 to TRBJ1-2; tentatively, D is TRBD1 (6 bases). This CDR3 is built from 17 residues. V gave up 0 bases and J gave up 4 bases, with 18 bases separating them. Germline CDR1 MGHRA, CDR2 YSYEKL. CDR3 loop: CASSQERGEGVSYGYTF. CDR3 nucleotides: TGCGCCAGCAGCCAAGAAAGGGGGGAGGGCGTGAGCTATGGCTACACCTTC.

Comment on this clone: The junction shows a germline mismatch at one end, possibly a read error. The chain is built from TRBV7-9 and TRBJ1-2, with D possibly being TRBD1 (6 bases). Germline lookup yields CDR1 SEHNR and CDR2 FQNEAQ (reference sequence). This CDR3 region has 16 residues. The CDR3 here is CSSSWSRQAAYYGYTF. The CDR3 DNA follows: TGTTCCAGCAGCTGGTCGAGACAGGCGGCGTACTATGGCTACACCTTC.

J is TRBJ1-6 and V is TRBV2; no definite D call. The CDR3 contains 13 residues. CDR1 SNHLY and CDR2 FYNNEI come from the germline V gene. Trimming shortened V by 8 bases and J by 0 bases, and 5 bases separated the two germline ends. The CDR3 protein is CASESSYNSPLHF. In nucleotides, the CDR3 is TGTGCCAGCGAGAGCTCCTATAATTCACCCCTCCACTTT.

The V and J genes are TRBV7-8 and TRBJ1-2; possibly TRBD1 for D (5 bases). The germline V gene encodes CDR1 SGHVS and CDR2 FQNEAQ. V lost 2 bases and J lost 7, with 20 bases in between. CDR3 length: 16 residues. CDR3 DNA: TGTGCCAGCAGCTTAATTCCCACAGGCGTTTTGGGTGGCTACACCTTC. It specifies CASSLIPTGVLGGYTF.

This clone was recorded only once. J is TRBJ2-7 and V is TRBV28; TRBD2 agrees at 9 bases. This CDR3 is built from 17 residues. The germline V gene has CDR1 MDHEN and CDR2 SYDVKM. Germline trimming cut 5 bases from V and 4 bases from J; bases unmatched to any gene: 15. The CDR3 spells CASSKRGLASINYEQYF. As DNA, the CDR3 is TGTGCCAGCAGTAAACGAGGACTAGCGAGCATTAATTACGAGCAGTACTTC. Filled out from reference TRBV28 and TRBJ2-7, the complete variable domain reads DVKVTQSSRYLVKRTGEKVFLECVQDMDHENMFWYRQDPGLGLRLIYFSYDVKMKEKGDIPEGYSVSREKKERFSLILESASTNQTSMYLCASSKRGLASINYEQYFGPGTRLTVT.

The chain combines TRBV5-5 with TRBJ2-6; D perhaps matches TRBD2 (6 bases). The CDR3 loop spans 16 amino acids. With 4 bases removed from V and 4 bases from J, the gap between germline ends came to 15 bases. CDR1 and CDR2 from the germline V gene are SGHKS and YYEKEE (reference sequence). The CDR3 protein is CASSPLTRIGANVLTF. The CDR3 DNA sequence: TGTGCCAGCAGCCCCCTGACTAGGATCGGGGCCAACGTCCTGACTTTC.

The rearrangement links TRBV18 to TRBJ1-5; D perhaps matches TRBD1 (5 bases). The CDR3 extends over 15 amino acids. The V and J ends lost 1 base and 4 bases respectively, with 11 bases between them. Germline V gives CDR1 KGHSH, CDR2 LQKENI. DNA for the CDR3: TGTGCCAGCTCACCACAGGGAGGGGCTAATCAGCCCCAGCATTTT. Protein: CASSPQGGANQPQHF.

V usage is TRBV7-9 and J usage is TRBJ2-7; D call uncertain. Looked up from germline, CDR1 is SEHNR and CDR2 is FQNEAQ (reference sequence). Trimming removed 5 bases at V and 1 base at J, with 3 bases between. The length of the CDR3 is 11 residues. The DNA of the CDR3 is TGTGCCAGCAGCCGTTCCTACGAGCAGTACTTC. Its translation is CASSRSYEQYF.

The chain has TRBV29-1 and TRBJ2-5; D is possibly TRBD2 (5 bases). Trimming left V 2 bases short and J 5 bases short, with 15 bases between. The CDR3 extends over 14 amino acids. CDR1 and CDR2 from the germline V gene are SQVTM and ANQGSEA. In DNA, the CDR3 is TGCAGCGTTGAAAGGGCCGAGGGTAAGGAGACCCAGTACTTC. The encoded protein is CSVERAEGKETQYF. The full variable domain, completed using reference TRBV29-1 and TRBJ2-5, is SAVISQKPSRDICQRGTSLTIQCQVDSQVTMMFWYRQQPGQSLTLIATANQGSEATYESGFVIDKFPISRPNLTFSTLTVSNMSPEDSSIYLCSVERAEGKETQYFGPGTRLLVL.

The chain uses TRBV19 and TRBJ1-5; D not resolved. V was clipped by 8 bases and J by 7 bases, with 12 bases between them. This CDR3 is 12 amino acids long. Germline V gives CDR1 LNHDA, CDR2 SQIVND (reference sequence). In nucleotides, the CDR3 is TGTGCCAGTTCTTGGGCTTGGCAGCCCCAGCATTTT. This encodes CASSWAWQPQHF.